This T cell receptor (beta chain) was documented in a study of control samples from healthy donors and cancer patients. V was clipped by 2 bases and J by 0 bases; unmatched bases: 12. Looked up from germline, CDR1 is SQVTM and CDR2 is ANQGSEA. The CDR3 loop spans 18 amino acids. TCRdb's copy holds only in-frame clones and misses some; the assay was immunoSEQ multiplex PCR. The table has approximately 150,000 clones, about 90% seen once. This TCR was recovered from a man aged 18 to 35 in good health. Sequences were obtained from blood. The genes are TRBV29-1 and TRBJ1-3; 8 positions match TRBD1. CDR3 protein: CSVETPPGQAYSGNTIYF. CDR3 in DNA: TGCAGCGTTGAAACACCCCCGGGACAGGCATACTCTGGAAACACCATATATTTT.